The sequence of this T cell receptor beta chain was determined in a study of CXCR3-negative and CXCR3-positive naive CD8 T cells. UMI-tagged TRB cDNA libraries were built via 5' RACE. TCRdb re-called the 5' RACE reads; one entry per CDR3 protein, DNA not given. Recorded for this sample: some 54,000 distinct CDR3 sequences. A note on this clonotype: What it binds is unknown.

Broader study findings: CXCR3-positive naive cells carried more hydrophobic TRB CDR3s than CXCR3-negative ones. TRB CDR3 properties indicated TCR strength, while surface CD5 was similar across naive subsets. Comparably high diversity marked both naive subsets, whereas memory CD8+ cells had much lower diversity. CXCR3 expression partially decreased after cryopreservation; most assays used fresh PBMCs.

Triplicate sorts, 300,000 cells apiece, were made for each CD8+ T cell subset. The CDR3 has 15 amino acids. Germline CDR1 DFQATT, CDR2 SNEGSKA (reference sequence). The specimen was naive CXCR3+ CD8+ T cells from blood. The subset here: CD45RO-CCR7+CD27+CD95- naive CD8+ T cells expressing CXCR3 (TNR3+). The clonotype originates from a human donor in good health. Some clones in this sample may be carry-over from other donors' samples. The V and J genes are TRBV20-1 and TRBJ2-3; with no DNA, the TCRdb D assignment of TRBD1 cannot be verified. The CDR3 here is CSAGGQGAFSDTQYF.